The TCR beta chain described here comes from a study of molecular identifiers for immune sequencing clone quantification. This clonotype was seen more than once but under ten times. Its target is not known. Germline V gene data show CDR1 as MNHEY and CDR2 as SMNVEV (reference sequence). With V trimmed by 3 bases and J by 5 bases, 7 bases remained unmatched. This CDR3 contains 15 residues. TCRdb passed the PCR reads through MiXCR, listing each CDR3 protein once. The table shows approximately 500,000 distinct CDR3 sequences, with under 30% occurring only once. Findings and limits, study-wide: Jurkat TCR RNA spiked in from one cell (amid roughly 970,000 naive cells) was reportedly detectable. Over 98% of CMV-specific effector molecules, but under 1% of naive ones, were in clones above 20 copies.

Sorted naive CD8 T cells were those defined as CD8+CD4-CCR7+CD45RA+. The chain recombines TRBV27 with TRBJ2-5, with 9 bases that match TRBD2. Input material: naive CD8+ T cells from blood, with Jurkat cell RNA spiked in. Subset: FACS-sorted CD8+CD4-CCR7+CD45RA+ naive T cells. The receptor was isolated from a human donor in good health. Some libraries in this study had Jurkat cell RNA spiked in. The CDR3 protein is CASSFQAGGGETQYF. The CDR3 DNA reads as TGTGCCAGCAGTTTTCAAGCGGGGGGCGGGGAGACCCAGTACTTC.